This T cell receptor beta chain is from a study of blood T cell repertoires in COVID-19. Looking at the study overall: Researchers got acute and convalescent COVID-19 samples from the United States, Italy and Spain. Nucleic acid was either cDNA or gDNA, and it came from T cells, B-cell-depleted T cells, or PBMCs.

The CDR3 runs 15 residues. Trimming pared 5 bases from V and 6 bases from J, leaving 20 bases between. Germline CDR1 and CDR2: SGHTA and FQGNSA. Repertoires were generated with immunoSEQ multiplex PCR, while TCRdb's copy carries only in-frame clones and drops some. The sample yields hundreds of thousands of clones, 80% seen once. The receptor was derived from a woman aged 40 to 49 with acute COVID-19. V gene TRBV7-2 combines with J gene TRBJ2-7, with D uncertain. Sequencing was performed on PBMCs or T cells enriched from blood (not recorded which). In DNA form, the CDR3 reads TGTGCCAGCAGCCAACTTATAGGATTAGCCGCCGAGCAGTACTTC. Its protein product is CASSQLIGLAAEQYF.